Below, 23 T cell receptor beta chains from the same sample are listed, as sequenced in a study of human T cells and chemical hapten exposure (TCRdb year 2021). Explained via the paper, the time point label denotes: patch test 2, 6 weeks after DPC sensitization. What this sample's treatment or condition label stands for: therapeutic diphenylcyclopropenone sensitization with weekly scalp DPC. The library was prepared using RACE. Instrument used: NextSeq 500. The public reads were quality trimmed at Q25 with fastp and then assembled into clones with MiXCR by TCRdb, keeping productive beta chains. Rows with a matching CDR3 protein are joined into one entry that keeps the most common DNA and genes. The sample table shows just over 350,000 distinct CDR3 sequences, and under 6.5% are seen once. Under 7% of the sample is in the top ten clones. The sample here was whole blood, taken in connection with sensitization to the hapten diphenylcyclopropenone (DPC). These receptors were obtained from a young woman with alopecia areata. Some clones in this sample may be carry-over from other donors' samples.

The chain combines TRBV15 with TRBJ2-3, with a weak D call TRBD2 (5 bases). The CDR3 is 18 residues long. V was pared by 0 bases and J by 5 bases, with 21 bases between. Germline V gene sequence: CDR1 LNHNV, CDR2 YYDKDF (reference sequence). CDR3 sequence reads: CATSRDSRASFFGDTQYF. The CDR3, as DNA: TGTGCCACCAGCAGAGATTCAAGGGCTAGCTTTTTTGGAGATACGCAGTATTTT.

This clonotype was counted many times. The chain uses TRBV12-3 or TRBV12-4 and TRBJ1-1; D possibly corresponds to TRBD1 (6 bases). The CDR3 consists of 12 residues. Trimming shortened V by 7 bases and J by 5 bases, and 11 bases separated the two germline ends. The CDR3 DNA reads as TGTGCCAGCAACTGGCAGGGGACTGAAGCTTTCTTT. It yields the protein CASNWQGTEAFF.

The chain carries TRBV20-1 and TRBJ2-7, with D possibly matching TRBD1 (5 bases). Trimming took 5 bases from V and 1 from J, leaving 12 bases between them. The CDR3 is made up of 13 amino acids. Germline V gene sequence: CDR1 DFQATT, CDR2 SNEGSKA (reference sequence). In DNA, the CDR3 is TGCAGTGCTCTTGTCACAGGTTCCTACGAGCAGTACTTC. Encoded protein: CSALVTGSYEQYF.

This clonotype occurred a few times. This chain connects TRBV4-3 to TRBJ2-2; TRBD1 is a possible D gene (5 bases). CDR1 is LGHNA, CDR2 YSLEER, per germline. The CDR3 covers 14 residues. Deletions cut 0 bases from V and 6 bases from J, with 8 bases between. The CDR3 bases are TGCGCCAGCAGCCAAGATCGCAGGGCCGGGGAGCTGTTTTTT. Its translation: CASSQDRRAGELFF.

This clonotype has more than one count but fewer than ten. The chain recombines TRBV7-2 with TRBJ2-3, with 14 positions matching TRBD2. Germline assignment: CDR1 SGHTA and CDR2 FQGNSA. After removal of 1 base from V and 4 bases from J, the junction contained 16 bases not matched to a gene. This CDR3 has 21 residues. The CDR3 region has the DNA TGTGCCAGCAGCTTAGAGGGGACTAGCGGGGGAATTAATCACCCCTCAGATACGCAGTATTTT. Protein: CASSLEGTSGGINHPSDTQYF.

The sample holds many counts of this clonotype. V is TRBV18 and J is TRBJ1-5; TRBD1 is a possible D gene (6 bases). This CDR3 spans 15 amino acids. V lost 6 bases and J lost 1, with 13 bases in between. Germline values: CDR1 KGHSH, CDR2 LQKENI. CDR3 protein: CASSPGASSNQPQHF. CDR3 in DNA: TGTGCCAGCTCCCCGGGGGCTTCGAGCAATCAGCCCCAGCATTTT.

This clonotype was found many times. This sequence joins TRBV12-3 or TRBV12-4 and TRBJ1-1, with 7 bases that match TRBD1. The CDR3 is 16 residues long. V shed 7 bases and J 1 base; nucleotides not matched to a gene: 12. The CDR3 coding sequence is TGTGCCAGCATTCCCCTGGATGGGACAGCGAACACTGAAGCTTTCTTT. This codes for CASIPLDGTANTEAFF.

The V gene is TRBV20-1, the J gene TRBJ1-2, with 7 bases that match TRBD1. The CDR3 loop spans 14 amino acids. Germline V gene sequence: CDR1 DFQATT, CDR2 SNEGSKA (reference sequence). The V and J ends lost 6 bases and 4 bases, in that order; junction bases with no gene match: 11. The CDR3 DNA follows: TGCAGTGCATCTAACAGGGGCTTCGCCTATGGCTACACCTTC. Its protein is CSASNRGFAYGYTF.

This clonotype occurred a few times. This chain connects TRBV19 to TRBJ1-2; possibly TRBD1 for D (5 bases). V lost 9 bases and J lost 4, with 24 bases in between. This CDR3 has 16 amino acids. The germline CDR1 and CDR2 sequences are LNHDA and SQIVND (reference sequence). CDR3 coding DNA: TGTGCCAGCTCAGAAGGGACCTTGATTCTCGGCTATGGCTACACCTTC. Encoded protein: CASSEGTLILGYGYTF.

The chain combines TRBV5-1 with TRBJ2-3, with 12 bases fitting TRBD2. From germline, CDR1 is SGHRS and CDR2 YFSETQ. Unmatched junction bases numbered 3, after V lost 7 bases and J lost 0 bases. The CDR3 is 15 residues long. In DNA form, the CDR3 reads TGCGCCAGCCGACTAGCGGGGGCCAGCACAGATACGCAGTATTTT. Protein product: CASRLAGASTDTQYF.

This clonotype was detected only a few times. The chain has TRBV4-1 and TRBJ2-5; TRBD2 agrees at 9 bases. The V and J ends lost 4 bases and 2 bases, in that order; junction bases with no gene match: 11. CDR1 and CDR2 (germline): MGHRA, YSYEKL. CDR3 length: 17 residues. The CDR3 DNA is TGCGCCAGCAGCCTCTCGGGGCTAGCGGGGTTTCAAGAGACCCAGTACTTC. Translation gives CASSLSGLAGFQETQYF.

In this sample, this clonotype turned up a few times. The junction shows a germline mismatch at one end, possibly a read error. The V and J genes are TRBV6-2 or TRBV6-3 and TRBJ1-1, with D hard to call. From germline, CDR1 is MNHEY and CDR2 SVGEGT. The CDR3 loop spans 15 amino acids. The CDR3 DNA reads TGTGCCAGCAACAAGAGCCCCACTGGCCTCTTTGAATATCTCTTT. Translated, it gives CASNKSPTGLFEYLF.

The V gene is TRBV19, the J gene TRBJ2-3; 8 bases match TRBD1. V lost 5 bases to trimming and J lost 1 base; unmatched junction nucleotides: 11. CDR3 length equals 17 residues. CDR1 and CDR2 from the germline V gene are LNHDA and SQIVND (reference sequence). The CDR3 here is CASSLRGQVGRTDTQYF. The CDR3 DNA follows: TGTGCCAGTAGTCTACGGGGACAGGTGGGCCGCACAGATACGCAGTATTTT.

At least ten counts were recorded for this clonotype. The chain couples TRBV12-3 or TRBV12-4 to TRBJ2-2; 7 bases match TRBD2. J lost 7 bases, V lost 4 bases, and 12 bases had no gene match. The CDR3 totals 16 residues. The CDR3 loop reads CASSWGPAGRNGELFF. For the CDR3, the DNA is TGTGCCAGCAGTTGGGGCCCAGCGGGGCGTAACGGGGAGCTGTTTTTT.

The table lists this clonotype with many counts. This rearrangement joins TRBV6-6 to TRBJ1-4; 12 bases line up with TRBD1. The CDR3 extends over 16 amino acids. Germline-derived CDR1 and CDR2 are MNHNY and SVGAGI (reference sequence). J lost 7 bases, V lost 2 bases, and 5 bases had no gene match. CDR3 loop: CASSYAGTGGSEKLFF. In DNA, the CDR3 is TGTGCCAGCAGTTACGCCGGGACAGGGGGCTCTGAAAAACTGTTTTTT.

This clonotype has at least ten counts. The genes are TRBV7-9 and TRBJ1-6; D unclear. V was trimmed by 8 bases and J by 10 bases, leaving 15 bases between them. There are 13 residues in the CDR3. The germline gives CDR1 SEHNR, CDR2 FQNEAQ (reference sequence). CDR3 in DNA: TGTGCCAGCGGGGATGGGTTTGGGTCACCCCTCCACTTT. Its protein is CASGDGFGSPLHF.

This clonotype was picked up many times. This chain uses TRBV13 with TRBJ1-1; D ambiguous. Trimming stripped 5 bases from V and 3 bases from J, with 16 bases between. The CDR3 spans 15 residues. Germline CDR1 PRHDT, CDR2 FYEKMQ (reference sequence). The CDR3: CASSLSTGGDTEAFF. DNA for the CDR3: TGTGCCAGCAGCCTATCGACTGGAGGAGACACTGAAGCTTTCTTT.

V usage is TRBV4-3 and J usage is TRBJ2-7, with 7 positions matching TRBD1. Germline V CDR1 and CDR2: LGHNA, YSLEER. The CDR3 has 15 amino acids. Trimming at V came to 0 bases and at J to 5 bases, leaving 7 bases not matched to a gene. The CDR3, as DNA: TGCGCCAGCAGCCAAGAGAAACAGGGGTTCCACGAGCAGTACTTC. Translation: CASSQEKQGFHEQYF.

At least ten counts were recorded for this clonotype. This rearrangement joins TRBV4-2 to TRBJ2-3, with D possibly TRBD2 on 6 matching bases. V gave up 5 bases and J gave up 1 base, with 7 bases separating them. The germline V gene encodes CDR1 LGHNA and CDR2 YNFKEQ. The CDR3 is 13 amino acids. CDR3 residues: CASSSGRTDTQYF. Written as DNA, the CDR3 is TGTGCCAGCAGCAGCGGGCGCACAGATACGCAGTATTTT.

This clonotype was detected many times. The chain joins TRBV15 to TRBJ2-3; 16 positions agree with TRBD2. CDR1 is LNHNV, CDR2 YYDKDF, per germline (reference sequence). V was pared by 5 bases and J by 5 bases, with 7 bases of the junction left unmatched. The CDR3 has 17 residues. CDR3 sequence: CATSLGLAGGPRDTQYF. CDR3 sequence (DNA): TGTGCCACCAGCCTGGGACTAGCGGGGGGGCCAAGAGATACGCAGTATTTT.

The sample holds many counts of this clonotype. The junction shows a germline mismatch at one end, possibly a read error. The chain combines TRBV7-7 with TRBJ2-5; D unclear. The CDR3 spans 14 residues. Germline V gene sequence: CDR1 SSHAT, CDR2 FNYEAQ (reference sequence). The CDR3 nucleotides are TGTGCTAGCAGCTTAGCCAAAGTTGGCGGGACCCAGTACTTC. Its protein is CASSLAKVGGTQYF.

In this sample, this clonotype turned up many times. The V gene is TRBV12-3 or TRBV12-4, the J gene TRBJ2-5; D gene unclear. This CDR3 contains 14 residues. V was cut by 4 bases and J by 2 bases, with 11 bases left in between. The CDR3 nucleotides are TGTGCCAGCAGTTCCTGGTCGGCTCAAGAGACCCAGTACTTC. Translating gives CASSSWSAQETQYF.

This clonotype appeared a few times. The chain links TRBV6-5 to TRBJ2-5, with 15 bases that match TRBD2. Trimming cost V 7 bases and J 4 bases; bases outside gene matches: 7. CDR3 length equals 16 residues. Per germline, CDR1 MNHEY and CDR2 SVGAGI. In DNA, the CDR3 is TGTGCCAGCAAAAAGGGACTAGCGGGGGGCGGAGAGACCCAGTACTTC. This translates into CASKKGLAGGGETQYF.